This is a list of T cell receptor beta chains from one sample in a study of CD8+CD57+ T cells in acquired aplastic anemia. In TCRdb, the reads were re-called with MiXCR into one record per CDR3 protein. Among around 150,000 distinct CDR3 sequences, 71% were seen once, and the ten largest hold roughly half. The sequenced sample was sorted CD4+, CD8+, or CD8+CD57+ T cells (not recorded which) from PBMCs. Source of these receptors: a human donor with aplastic anemia. CDR3s include the opening cysteine and the closing phenylalanine or tryptophan. The order of the fields is CDR3 DNA, CDR3 protein, clone size, J gene, V gene, D gene. A D gene is named only where the DNA matches it firmly. Not every row has a clone size; where given, it reads once, few, many or a size class.

cdr3_nt: TGCGCCAGCAGCTTAGAACAAGGAAACACCATATATTTT
cdr3_aa: CASSLEQGNTIYF
clone_size: few
j_call: TRBJ1-3
v_call: TRBV5-1
d_call: NA

cdr3_nt: TGTGCCAGCAGTGAAGTGGGGCAGGCGAGCAATCAGCCCCAGCATTTT
cdr3_aa: CASSEVGQASNQPQHF
clone_size: NA
j_call: TRBJ1-5
v_call: TRBV2
d_call: NA

cdr3_nt: TGTGCCAGCAGTTTTCAGGGAGGAGACGGCTACACCTTC
cdr3_aa: CASSFQGGDGYTF
clone_size: NA
j_call: TRBJ1-2
v_call: TRBV7-9
d_call: NA

cdr3_nt: TGTGCCAGCAGCGTAGAGGTGGGGGGGCGACACGAGCAGTACTTC
cdr3_aa: CASSVEVGGRHEQYF
clone_size: few
j_call: TRBJ2-7
v_call: TRBV9
d_call: NA

cdr3_nt: TGCAGTGCTGAAGAAAGCGGGGGGTCGGAGCAGTTCTTC
cdr3_aa: CSAEESGGSEQFF
clone_size: NA
j_call: TRBJ2-1
v_call: TRBV20-1
d_call: TRBD2

cdr3_nt: TGTGCCACCGGGGGGCCCTTCTATGGCTACACCTTC
cdr3_aa: CATGGPFYGYTF
clone_size: NA
j_call: TRBJ1-2
v_call: TRBV15
d_call: NA

cdr3_nt: TGTGCCAGCAGCTTAGGATCGAATAGAATATATGGCTACACCTTC
cdr3_aa: CASSLGSNRIYGYTF
clone_size: NA
j_call: TRBJ1-2
v_call: TRBV7-2
d_call: NA

cdr3_nt: TGTGCCAGTAGTATTTCGGGGCTGGCAACTGAAGCTTTCTTT
cdr3_aa: CASSISGLATEAFF
clone_size: NA
j_call: TRBJ1-1
v_call: TRBV19
d_call: NA

cdr3_nt: TGTGCCAGCAGAAGTAATTCACCCCTCCACTTT
cdr3_aa: CASRSNSPLHF
clone_size: NA
j_call: TRBJ1-6
v_call: TRBV6-5
d_call: NA

cdr3_nt: TGTGCCAGCAGTGCGTACAGGGACGAGCAGTACTTC
cdr3_aa: CASSAYRDEQYF
clone_size: once
j_call: TRBJ2-7
v_call: TRBV6-1
d_call: NA

cdr3_nt: TGTGCCAGCATGTGGGACAGGGGTTCGGATACGCAGTATTTT
cdr3_aa: CASMWDRGSDTQYF
clone_size: NA
j_call: TRBJ2-3
v_call: TRBV9
d_call: TRBD1

cdr3_nt: TGTGCCACTCGCCAGGGTCACGAGCAGTACTTC
cdr3_aa: CATRQGHEQYF
clone_size: NA
j_call: TRBJ2-7
v_call: TRBV19
d_call: NA

cdr3_nt: TGTGCCAGTAGTATTGCCAGGGGGGGCACAGATACGCAGTATTTT
cdr3_aa: CASSIARGGTDTQYF
clone_size: once
j_call: TRBJ2-3
v_call: TRBV19
d_call: NA

cdr3_nt: TGTGCTAGTGGTTTGGTCCAGGGGAACATTGATGGCTACACCTTC
cdr3_aa: CASGLVQGNIDGYTF
clone_size: once
j_call: TRBJ1-2
v_call: TRBV12-5
d_call: NA

cdr3_nt: TGCGCCAGCAGCTTGGGAGGACAGGGTCACGAGCAGTACTTC
cdr3_aa: CASSLGGQGHEQYF
clone_size: NA
j_call: TRBJ2-7
v_call: TRBV5-1
d_call: TRBD1

cdr3_nt: TGTGCCAGCAGCCCCCTCGGGGAGACTGAAGCTTTCTTT
cdr3_aa: CASSPLGETEAFF
clone_size: NA
j_call: TRBJ1-1
v_call: TRBV7-8
d_call: NA

cdr3_nt: TGTGCCACCAGTGATTACAATGAGCAGTTCTTC
cdr3_aa: CATSDYNEQFF
clone_size: few
j_call: TRBJ2-1
v_call: TRBV24-1
d_call: NA

cdr3_nt: TGTGCCACCAGTGGTGGGGGACGGGAAAAACTGTTTTTT
cdr3_aa: CATSGGGREKLFF
clone_size: few
j_call: TRBJ1-4
v_call: TRBV24-1
d_call: NA

cdr3_nt: TGTGCCATCAGTGAGCAGCCGGGGGGATTTGGAAACACCATATATTTT
cdr3_aa: CAISEQPGGFGNTIYF
clone_size: NA
j_call: TRBJ1-3
v_call: TRBV10-3
d_call: NA

cdr3_nt: TGCGCCAGCAGCTTGAATCCAGGGGGCCCCTACGAGCAGTACTTC
cdr3_aa: CASSLNPGGPYEQYF
clone_size: NA
j_call: TRBJ2-7
v_call: TRBV5-1
d_call: TRBD1